A selection of T cell receptor beta chains follows, all from one sample in a study of blood T cell repertoires in COVID-19. The assay was immunoSEQ multiplex PCR, and TCRdb's table has in-frame clones only and misses some. The profile covers nearly 110,000 clones, with 88% appearing a single time and around 7% taken by the ten largest. The specimen sequenced was peripheral blood. These receptors all stem from a man aged 50 to 60 with active or convalescent COVID-19. Each CDR3 is given with its conserved first and last residue. A D gene is named only where the DNA matches it firmly. The size field is filled for only some rows; it gives once, few, many or a size class.

CDR3nt,CDR3aa,v_gene,d_gene,abundance,j_gene
TGTGCCAGCAGCCGGACGGAAGACACCTATGAAAAACTGTTTTTT,CASSRTEDTYEKLFF,TRBV7-8,-,-,TRBJ1-4
TGTGCCAGCTCACCGCCAGGGACTAGCGGGAGGAATGAGCAGTTCTTC,CASSPPGTSGRNEQFF,TRBV18,TRBD2,-,TRBJ2-1
TGTGCCAGCAGTTTACCAGGGACAGGGGAGTTTGATGAGCAGTTCTTC,CASSLPGTGEFDEQFF,TRBV28,TRBD1,-,TRBJ2-1
TGTGCCTGGAGTGCTGCTAGCGGGAGTTCCCTCCACACCTACGAGCAGTACTTC,CAWSAASGSSLHTYEQYF,TRBV30,TRBD2,-,TRBJ2-7
TGTGCCAGCAGTAACAGGGGCCTCAATGAAAAACTGTTTTTT,CASSNRGLNEKLFF,TRBV27,TRBD1,-,TRBJ1-4
TGTGCCAGCAGCTTAGAGGGACAGGGTGGGAATGAGCAGTTCTTC,CASSLEGQGGNEQFF,TRBV11-3,TRBD1,-,TRBJ2-1
TGTGCCTGGAGTGATAACAGGGCCCAGCCCCAGCATTTT,CAWSDNRAQPQHF,TRBV30,-,-,TRBJ1-5
TGTGCCAGCAGTTTCGGACAGGGTAGTGGCTACACCTTC,CASSFGQGSGYTF,TRBV6-6,TRBD1,-,TRBJ1-2
TGTGCCAGCAGCTTAGCAGCGGGACGGTTCAATGAGCAGTTCTTC,CASSLAAGRFNEQFF,TRBV7-2,TRBD2,-,TRBJ2-1
TGTGCCAGCTCACCACGGCAGGAACAAGAGACCCAGTACTTC,CASSPRQEQETQYF,TRBV18,-,-,TRBJ2-5
TGTGCCAGCAGTGACTCTACAGGGGTGGGACTAGCGGGCATTAATGAGCAGTTCTTC,CASSDSTGVGLAGINEQFF,TRBV6-4,TRBD2,once,TRBJ2-1
TGCGCCAGCAGTGACGGGACTAGCGGGAGCACAGATACGCAGTATTTT,CASSDGTSGSTDTQYF,TRBV10-1,TRBD2,once,TRBJ2-3
TGCGCCAGCAGCCAAGATTGGCGGGAGATCCAAGAGACCCAGTACTTC,CASSQDWREIQETQYF,TRBV4-3,TRBD2,-,TRBJ2-5
TGTGCCAGCAGCAAATTGCCCGTACGGGAGGCCGGGGAGCTGTTTTTT,CASSKLPVREAGELFF,TRBV21-1,-,few,TRBJ2-2
TGTGCCATCAACGGAGGAGGGTCGGCAGAGACCCAGTACTTC,CAINGGGSAETQYF,TRBV10-3,-,-,TRBJ2-5
TGTGCCAGCAGTTACTCGCGGGGCTCTGAAGCTTTCTTT,CASSYSRGSEAFF,TRBV6-6,-,once,TRBJ1-1
TGTGCCAGCAGCAACCAGAGCGCCTATGGCTACACCTTC,CASSNQSAYGYTF,TRBV7-2,-,-,TRBJ1-2
TGTGCCAGCAGCTTGAGCGGGACAGGGTTGTACGAGCAGTACTTC,CASSLSGTGLYEQYF,TRBV5-5,TRBD1,-,TRBJ2-7
TGTGCCAGCAGCTATAGTCGGAGGGACGGGAATAGCAATCAGCCCCAGCATTTT,CASSYSRRDGNSNQPQHF,TRBV7-8,-,-,TRBJ1-5
TGTGCCAGCAGCTTAGTAGGGGCCGCCTACGAGCAGTACTTC,CASSLVGAAYEQYF,TRBV7-9,-,-,TRBJ2-7
TGTGCCAGCAGTGGAGTATCCATCTATGGCTACACCTTC,CASSGVSIYGYTF,TRBV2,-,-,TRBJ1-2
TGTGCCAGCAGCCCGACGTCTGGGACAGGCGACTACGAGCAGTACTTC,CASSPTSGTGDYEQYF,TRBV28,TRBD1,-,TRBJ2-7
TGTGCCAGCAGTTTTCTCGGATCCATCGGGGATCAGCCCCAGCATTTT,CASSFLGSIGDQPQHF,TRBV27,-,-,TRBJ1-5
TGTGCCAGTAGTAGGTGGAGAGAGCTGTTTTTT,CASSRWRELFF,TRBV19,-,-,TRBJ2-2
TGTGCCAGCAGTGAAAGGGGGCGAGACTATGGCTACACCTTC,CASSERGRDYGYTF,TRBV6-1,TRBD1,-,TRBJ1-2
TGTGCCAGCAGCCCTTCTAGAGGGGAGCTGTTTTTT,CASSPSRGELFF,TRBV7-8,-,-,TRBJ2-2
TGTGCCAGCAGCCAAGGGTACAGGGGCCCGGCTGGGGCCAACGTCCTGACTTTC,CASSQGYRGPAGANVLTF,TRBV7-8,TRBD1,-,TRBJ2-6
TGTGCCAGTAGTATTAGGATTGGAGGGTCCAGGAATCAGCCCCAGCATTTT,CASSIRIGGSRNQPQHF,TRBV19,-,-,TRBJ1-5
TGTGCCATCAGTGAGAGAGGCAGGGGGTCCTACGAGCAGTACTTC,CAISERGRGSYEQYF,TRBV10-3,TRBD1,-,TRBJ2-7
TGTGCCAGCAGCTTGCAGGGGGGCGGCGAGCAGTACTTC,CASSLQGGGEQYF,TRBV5-4,-,-,TRBJ2-7
TGTGCCAGCAGCCCCGATGACAGCCGGCCTGGGACTGAAGCTTTCTTT,CASSPDDSRPGTEAFF,TRBV7-2,-,-,TRBJ1-1
TGTGCCAGTAGTACCCAGGGTAGTATGGCAGATACGCAGTATTTT,CASSTQGSMADTQYF,TRBV19,-,-,TRBJ2-3
TGTGCCAGCAGCCCTGTCCGGGGAGATACGCAGTATTTT,CASSPVRGDTQYF,TRBV11-2,-,-,TRBJ2-3
TGTGCCAGCAGCTGGGGGACAGGCACGGGAAACACCATATATTTT,CASSWGTGTGNTIYF,TRBV5-8,TRBD1,-,TRBJ1-3
TGTGCCAGCTCCCTTGGACAGGGTGGCATCTATGGCTACACCTTC,CASSLGQGGIYGYTF,TRBV18,TRBD1,-,TRBJ1-2
TGTGCCTGGAGTGTACACAGTCCGAGCTCCTATAATTCACCCCTCCACTTT,CAWSVHSPSSYNSPLHF,TRBV30,-,-,TRBJ1-6
TGCGCCAGCAGCCTAAGGGCAGGGGAGAACACCGGGGAGCTGTTTTTT,CASSLRAGENTGELFF,TRBV4-3,-,once,TRBJ2-2
TGTGCCACGAGGGGAGGTGCTAATGAAAAACTGTTTTTT,CATRGGANEKLFF,TRBV2,-,-,TRBJ1-4